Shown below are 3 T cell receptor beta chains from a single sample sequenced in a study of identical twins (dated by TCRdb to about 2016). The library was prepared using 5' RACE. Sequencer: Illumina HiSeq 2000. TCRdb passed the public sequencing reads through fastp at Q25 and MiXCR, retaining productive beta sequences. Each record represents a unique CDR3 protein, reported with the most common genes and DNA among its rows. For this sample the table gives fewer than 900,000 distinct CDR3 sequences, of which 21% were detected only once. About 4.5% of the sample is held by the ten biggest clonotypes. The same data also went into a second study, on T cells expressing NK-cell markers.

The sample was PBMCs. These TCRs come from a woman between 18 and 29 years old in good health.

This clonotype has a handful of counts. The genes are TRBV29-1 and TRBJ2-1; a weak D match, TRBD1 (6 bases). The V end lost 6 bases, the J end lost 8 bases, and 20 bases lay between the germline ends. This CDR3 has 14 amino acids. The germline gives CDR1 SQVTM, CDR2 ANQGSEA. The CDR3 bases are TGCAGCGTGACCGGACAGACAGTCGGTTATGAGCAGTTCTTC. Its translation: CSVTGQTVGYEQFF.

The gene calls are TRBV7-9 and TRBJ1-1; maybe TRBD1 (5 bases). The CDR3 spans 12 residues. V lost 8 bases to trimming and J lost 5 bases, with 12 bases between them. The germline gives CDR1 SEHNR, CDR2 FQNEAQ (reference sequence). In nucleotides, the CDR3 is TGTGCCAGCTTTGGGGGTAAGACTGAAGCTTTCTTT. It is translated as CASFGGKTEAFF.

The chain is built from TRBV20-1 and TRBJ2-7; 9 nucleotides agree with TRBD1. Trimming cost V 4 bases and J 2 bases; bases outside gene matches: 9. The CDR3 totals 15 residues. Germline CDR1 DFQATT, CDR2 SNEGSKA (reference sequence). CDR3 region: CSANSPGQGPYEQYF. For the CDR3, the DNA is TGCAGTGCTAACTCCCCGGGACAGGGTCCCTACGAGCAGTACTTC.